Described below is a single T cell receptor beta chain sequence and its context. Using immunoSEQ multiplex PCR, the repertoire was profiled, and TCRdb retains in-frame clones only, with some absent. The top ten hold approximately 6% of the sample, which has hundreds of thousands of clones, around 86% seen once. This sample is drawn from a study of blood T cell repertoires in COVID-19. The sequence was collected from a woman older than 75 with COVID-19, enrolled during active disease. The sequenced sample was peripheral blood.

This CDR3 reads CASSEPSSGNTIYF. CDR3 in DNA: TGTGCCAGCAGCGAACCCAGCTCTGGAAACACCATATATTTT. The chain joins TRBV5-4 to TRBJ1-3, with D uncertain. The CDR3 covers 14 residues. Germline V gives CDR1 SGHNT, CDR2 YYREEE (reference sequence). V was clipped by 4 bases and J by 0 bases, with 8 bases between them.